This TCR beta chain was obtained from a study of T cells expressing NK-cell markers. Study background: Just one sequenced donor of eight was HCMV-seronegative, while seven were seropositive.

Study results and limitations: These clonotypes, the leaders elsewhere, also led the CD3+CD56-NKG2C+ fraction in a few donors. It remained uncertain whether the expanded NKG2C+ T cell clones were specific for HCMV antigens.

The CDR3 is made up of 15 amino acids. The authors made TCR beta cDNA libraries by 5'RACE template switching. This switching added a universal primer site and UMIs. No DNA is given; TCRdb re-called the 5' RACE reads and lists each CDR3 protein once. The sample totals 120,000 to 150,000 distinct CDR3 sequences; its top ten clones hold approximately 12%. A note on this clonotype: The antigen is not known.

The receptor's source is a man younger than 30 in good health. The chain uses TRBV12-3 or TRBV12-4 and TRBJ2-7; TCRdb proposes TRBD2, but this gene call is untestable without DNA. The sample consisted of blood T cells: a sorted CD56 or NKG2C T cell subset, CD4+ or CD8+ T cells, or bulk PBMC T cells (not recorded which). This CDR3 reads CASSDYISFPYEQYF.